The entry below gives a single T cell receptor (beta chain) sequence along with its context. This record comes from a study of PD-1 blockade in classical Hodgkin lymphoma. Germline CDR1 reads MNHEY; CDR2 reads SMNVEV (reference sequence). CDR3 length equals 18 residues. The V gene lost 0 bases and the J gene lost 0 bases, with 15 bases spanning the gap. Here immunoSEQ multiplex PCR was the method, and the copy in TCRdb shows in-frame clones only, minus some. The sample has approximately 70,000 clones; about 93% are singletons. Brentuximab vedotin exposure varied among the patients, all of whom had relapsed after autologous stem cell transplantation.

Source: peripheral blood mononuclear cells (PBMCs), taken at baseline. This TCR was recovered from a human donor with classical Hodgkin lymphoma. This sequence joins TRBV27 and TRBJ1-5; a weak D match, TRBD1 (6 bases). CDR3 bases: TGTGCCAGCAGTTTATCTGGGTTCCACAGGGATAGCAATCAGCCCCAGCATTTT. Amino acids: CASSLSGFHRDSNQPQHF.